The rows below give T cell receptor beta chains drawn from one sample of a study of technical replicates of blood from a few donors. The assay was immunoSEQ multiplex PCR, and TCRdb's table has in-frame clones only and misses some. Of 65,000 to 95,000 clones in the sample, 80% to 95% were seen once. Sequenced input: T cells isolated from PBMCs. The receptors shown here come from a human donor in good health. Both conserved end residues are part of each CDR3. D genes are given only for firm matches. Rows may omit the clone size; those that give it use once, few, many or a size class.

cdr3_nt cdr3_aa d_call j_call v_call clone_size
TGTGCCAGCAGCTTGTCTAGCGGGGCGGGAGAGACCCAGTACTTC CASSLSSGAGETQYF TRBD2 TRBJ2-5 TRBV5-4 -
TGTGCCAGTAGTATAGGACAGAGCTCCTACAATGAGCAGTTCTTC CASSIGQSSYNEQFF - TRBJ2-1 TRBV19 -
TGTGCCAGCAGCATCAGGGGGCTATCCTACAATGAGCAGTTCTTC CASSIRGLSYNEQFF TRBD1 TRBJ2-1 TRBV13 once
TGTGCCAGCTCTCTTCAGGGGTCTGGGGCCAACGTCCTGACTTTC CASSLQGSGANVLTF - TRBJ2-6 TRBV18 -
TGTGCCAGCAGCTCTACAGGAAAAAGCACAGATACGCAGTATTTT CASSSTGKSTDTQYF - TRBJ2-3 TRBV5-8 -
TGCAGCGTTACAGGGGTGGCTGGCTACACCTTC CSVTGVAGYTF TRBD1 TRBJ1-2 TRBV29-1 once
TGCGCCAGCAGCCTTGGGGATGGCGGGAGGGAAGCCTACGAGCAGTACTTC CASSLGDGGREAYEQYF TRBD2 TRBJ2-7 TRBV5-1 -
TGTGCCAGCAGCTCCGATGGGACTAGCGGGAGGCCCTACAATGAGCAGTTCTTC CASSSDGTSGRPYNEQFF TRBD2 TRBJ2-1 TRBV7-9 -
TGCGCCAGCAGCCCTATGCAGGGTAAGGAGCAGTACTTC CASSPMQGKEQYF - TRBJ2-7 TRBV5-1 -
TGTGCCAGCAGCGATCTAGCGGGGGGGCTCCGTGAGCAGTTCTTC CASSDLAGGLREQFF TRBD2 TRBJ2-1 TRBV11-2 -
TGCGCCAGCAGCCGCGGCATAGTCGCCTCTAGCGGGAGGGCCGAAACAGATACGCAGTATTTT CASSRGIVASSGRAETDTQYF TRBD2 TRBJ2-3 TRBV4-1 -
TGTGCCAGCAGTGCAAGACAGATTAACACCGGGGAGCTGTTTTTT CASSARQINTGELFF - TRBJ2-2 TRBV6-1 -
TGTGCCAGCAGCGTAGCCCAGGGCGAAGGCTACACCTTC CASSVAQGEGYTF - TRBJ1-2 TRBV9 once